The following is a TCR beta chain sequence with its context. This specimen comes from a study of OX40 agonist ivuxolimab in advanced cancers. Study-level background: Patients with prior anti-PD-1, anti-PD-L1 or anti-CTLA-4 therapy were eligible; 40% had some.

The method was immunoSEQ multiplex PCR; TCRdb's version includes in-frame clones alone and lacks a portion of them. The table records 75,000 to 100,000 clones, 84% of them present only once. The V gene lost 4 bases and the J gene lost 4 bases, with 16 bases spanning the gap. The CDR3 has 16 residues. CDR1 and CDR2 (germline): SGHAT, FQDESV (reference sequence). The clonotype was recovered from an adult with an advanced solid tumor such as melanoma, head and neck, liver or kidney cancer. Here the sequenced sample was CD4+ or CD8+ T cells sorted from blood, taken in a trial of the OX40 agonist ivuxolimab. This chain joins TRBV11-1 and TRBJ2-2; D is undetermined. The CDR3, as DNA: TGTGCCAGCAGCTCAGAAACCGCGACCGGCACCGGGGAGCTGTTTTTT. Translated: CASSSETATGTGELFF.